Shown below are 20 T cell receptor beta chains from a single sample sequenced in a study of blood T cell repertoires in COVID-19. Clones were sequenced by immunoSEQ multiplex PCR, and TCRdb holds only the in-frame ones, with some missing. The sample comprises some 180,000 clones, roughly 76% of which are singletons, and 12% rests with the top ten. The specimen was peripheral blood. The source of these receptors is a woman at least 80 years old with COVID-19, enrolled during active disease.

The chain couples TRBV29-1 to TRBJ2-7, with 11 bases lining up with TRBD2. CDR1 is SQVTM and CDR2 is ANQGSEA in the germline V gene. This CDR3 comprises 15 residues. J was trimmed by 6 bases and V by 5 bases; bases with no gene match: 12. The DNA for the CDR3 is TGCAGCGTTCGGTTCGAGGCTAGCGGGAGGACCGAGCAGTACTTC. It codes for CSVRFEASGRTEQYF.

This clone has more than one count but fewer than ten. This sequence joins TRBV6-6 and TRBJ1-3; 7 nucleotides agree with TRBD1. There are 16 residues in the CDR3. The germline gives CDR1 MNHNY, CDR2 SVGAGI (reference sequence). The V gene end was trimmed by 0 bases and the J gene end by 2 bases; junction bases not matched to a gene: 4. CDR3 bases: TGTGCCAGCAGTTACTCGACACAGGGGACTGGAAACACCATATATTTT. Translating gives CASSYSTQGTGNTIYF.

This clone was detected only a few times. The chain couples TRBV9 to TRBJ2-3, with TRBD2 matching over 10 bases. After removal of 4 bases from V and 6 bases from J, the junction contained 8 bases not matched to a gene. Looked up from germline, CDR1 is SGDLS and CDR2 is YYNGEE. This CDR3 is built from 15 residues. CDR3 nucleotides: TGTGCCAGCAGCCAGGGACTAGCGAGATGGGATACGCAGTATTTT. Translating gives CASSQGLARWDTQYF.

The chain couples TRBV7-3 to TRBJ2-7, with 8 bases lining up with TRBD2. V shed 5 bases and J 4 bases; nucleotides not matched to a gene: 7. Germline assignment: CDR1 SGHTA and CDR2 FQGTGA. The CDR3 length is 14 residues. This chain's CDR3 is CASSPGGARYEQYF. The CDR3 bases are TGTGCCAGCAGCCCCGGGGGGGCCAGGTACGAGCAGTACTTC.

This clone was observed once. V usage is TRBV19 and J usage is TRBJ1-1; D might be TRBD1 (6 bases). V dropped 0 bases and J dropped 5 bases, with 13 bases sitting between them. The germline CDR1 and CDR2 sequences are LNHDA and SQIVND (reference sequence). This CDR3 is 15 amino acids long. The CDR3 loop is CASSIDPDGTTEAFF. In DNA form, the CDR3 reads TGTGCCAGTAGTATAGATCCGGACGGGACAACTGAAGCTTTCTTT.

This clone occurred once. The V and J genes are TRBV7-9 and TRBJ2-6; no definite D call. The CDR3 runs 16 residues. Germline V lookup: CDR1 SEHNR, CDR2 FQNEAQ (reference sequence). The V end was cut by 5 bases, the J end by 0 bases, with 11 bases between. The CDR3 here is CASSQRQISGANVLTF. As DNA, the CDR3 is TGTGCCAGCAGCCAGAGACAAATCTCTGGGGCCAACGTCCTGACTTTC.

The chain is built from TRBV21-1 and TRBJ2-1; no check of the table's D call, TRBD1, against the DNA was made. TRBV21-1 is a pseudogene locus. The CDR3 runs to 17 residues. The CDR3 region is CASSTGPGTGFYNEQFF. The DNA for the CDR3 is TGTGCCAGCAGCACCGGCCCCGGGACAGGGTTCTACAATGAGCAGTTCTTC.

The rearrangement joins TRBV9 to TRBJ2-1; TRBD2 matches 8 bases. Germline lookup yields CDR1 SGDLS and CDR2 YYNGEE. The junction had 9 bases not matched to a gene; V was cut back by 0 bases and J by 4 bases. The CDR3 spans 17 residues. The CDR3 DNA reads TGTGCCAGCAGCGTAGGTTTCAGCGGGGGACCATACAATGAGCAGTTCTTC. As protein: CASSVGFSGGPYNEQFF.

The sample holds one count of this clone. The gene calls are TRBV5-1 and TRBJ2-2, with D tentatively TRBD2 (6 bases). Germline assignment: CDR1 SGHRS and CDR2 YFSETQ. CDR3 length: 15 residues. Trimming took 4 bases from V and 0 from J, leaving 10 bases between them. CDR3: CASSLGTPNTGELFF. CDR3 nucleotide sequence: TGCGCCAGCAGCCTCGGGACTCCGAACACCGGGGAGCTGTTTTTT.

The rearrangement joins TRBV19 to TRBJ1-3, with D unresolved. Trimming took off 5 bases at V and 0 bases at J, with 8 bases between the two ends. This CDR3 spans 14 amino acids. The germline gives CDR1 LNHDA, CDR2 SQIVND (reference sequence). The CDR3 spells CASSDSSSGNTIYF. In DNA, the CDR3 is TGTGCCAGTAGTGACTCGAGCTCTGGAAACACCATATATTTT.

The CDR3 DNA sequence: TGCGCCAGCAGCTCGGCGGGCGACTCCTACAATGAGCAGTTCTTC. Protein sequence: CASSSAGDSYNEQFF. The chain carries TRBV5-1 and TRBJ2-1, with a possible D match to TRBD2 (5 bases). CDR1 and CDR2 from the germline V gene are SGHRS and YFSETQ. V lost 3 bases and J lost 0, with 10 bases in between. The CDR3 is made up of 15 amino acids.

The chain combines TRBV28 with TRBJ2-5; D may be TRBD2 (5 bases). CDR1 and CDR2 from the germline V gene are MDHEN and SYDVKM. V lost 5 bases and J lost 9, with 10 bases in between. The CDR3 contains 11 residues. The CDR3 region is CASSRVLAQYF. The DNA of the CDR3 is TGTGCCAGCAGTCGGGTACTAGCCCAGTACTTC.

This clone was observed many times. The chain recombines TRBV9 with TRBJ2-7, with D unresolved. The CDR3 has 11 amino acids. The V end was cut by 4 bases, the J end by 3 bases, with 5 bases between. The V gene's germline CDR1 is SGDLS and CDR2 YYNGEE. As DNA, the CDR3 is TGTGCCAGCAGCACGGGCTACGAGCAGTACTTC. Protein product: CASSTGYEQYF.

The chain joins TRBV4-1 to TRBJ1-1; no reliable D call. V lost 5 bases, J lost 0 bases, and 7 bases lay in between. The CDR3 totals 13 residues. The germline CDR1 and CDR2 sequences are MGHRA and YSYEKL. CDR3 nucleotide sequence: TGCGCCAGCAGCTCGTCCCTGAACACTGAAGCTTTCTTT. This sequence encodes CASSSSLNTEAFF.

The V call is TRBV7-9, the J call TRBJ2-1; D is perhaps TRBD2 (5 bases). CDR3 length: 16 amino acids. With 5 bases removed from V and 0 bases from J, the gap between germline ends came to 14 bases. Looked up from germline, CDR1 is SEHNR and CDR2 is FQNEAQ (reference sequence). The CDR3 is CASSTDSLSSYNEQFF. In DNA, the CDR3 is TGTGCCAGCAGCACGGACTCCCTTAGCTCCTACAATGAGCAGTTCTTC.

Here the CDR3 DNA reads TGTGCCAGCAGTTACAAGCTAGCGGGGAACAATGAGCAGTTCTTC. It codes for CASSYKLAGNNEQFF. The genes are TRBV6-6 and TRBJ2-1; 9 nucleotides agree with TRBD2. Unmatched junction bases numbered 4, after V lost 2 bases and J lost 5 bases. The CDR3 loop spans 15 amino acids. In germline, CDR1 is MNHNY, CDR2 SVGAGI (reference sequence).

With regard to this clone: The germline gene is not matched at one end of the junction; a read error may be the cause. This sequence joins TRBV7-7 and TRBJ2-5, with 11 bases aligning to TRBD1. The germline V gene has CDR1 SSHAT and CDR2 FNYEAQ (reference sequence). The CDR3 spans 15 residues. In DNA form, the CDR3 reads TGTGCTAGCAGCTTAGGACAGGGGGCTTCAGAGACCCAGTACTTC. This encodes CASSLGQGASETQYF.

This clone came up a few times. This chain links TRBV10-3 with TRBJ1-2; D gene unclear. The CDR3 has 16 residues. The V gene's germline CDR1 is ENHRY and CDR2 SYGVKD. Trimming pared 1 base from V and 2 bases from J, leaving 14 bases between. The CDR3 DNA is TGTGCCATCAGTGAGTTCTCCGATATAACAAACTATGGCTACACCTTC. Translated: CAISEFSDITNYGYTF.

The chain joins TRBV2 to TRBJ1-6, with D perhaps TRBD1 (6 bases). Germline lookup yields CDR1 SNHLY and CDR2 FYNNEI. With 4 bases removed from V and 7 bases from J, the gap between germline ends came to 8 bases. CDR3 length: 13 residues. The DNA of the CDR3 is TGTGCCAGCAGTGTTCAGGGGAATTCACCCCTCCACTTT. Translating it yields CASSVQGNSPLHF.

The chain joins TRBV27 to TRBJ2-7; D perhaps matches TRBD1 (5 bases). CDR3 length: 16 residues. Per germline, CDR1 MNHEY and CDR2 SMNVEV (reference sequence). Trimming cost V 5 bases and J 2 bases, with 19 bases left between them. The CDR3 here is CASSDSPVGEPYEQYF. In DNA, the CDR3 is TGTGCCAGCAGTGACAGCCCCGTAGGAGAACCCTACGAGCAGTACTTC.